This TCR beta chain was recovered during a study of beta chain features in type 1 diabetes. On the study more broadly: Age, gender and cell yields were alike across patients and healthy donors. Study outcomes and limitations: Type 1 diabetes patients had fewer VDJ junction insertions and more deletions. PCR, the amplification step, might favor shorter templates, equally in patients and controls. Patients' naive, central memory and regulatory TCRB repertoires appeared more alike than those of healthy donors. TCRB CDR3 length was moderately but significantly reduced in all four CD4+ subsets of Type 1 diabetes patients.

Every bit of the isolated RNA underwent reverse transcription, so sequencing read expressed TCRB transcripts. Measured with immunoSEQ multiplex PCR; TCRdb has only the in-frame clones, and not every one. The data hold a few hundred thousand clones, with roughly 16% observed a single time. A word on this clone: Antigen specificity is unknown.

Trimming left V 8 bases short and J 4 bases short, with 8 bases between. Germline CDR1 MNHEY, CDR2 SVGAGI. The CDR3 runs to 11 residues. Sequenced sample: naive CD4+ T cells from blood. The source of this sequence is a man aged 25-45 years with type 1 diabetes. The V and J genes are TRBV6-5 and TRBJ2-5, with D possibly being TRBD1 (6 bases). CDR3 loop: CASGRGETQYF. Here the CDR3 DNA reads TGTGCCAGCGGCAGGGGAGAGACCCAGTACTTC.